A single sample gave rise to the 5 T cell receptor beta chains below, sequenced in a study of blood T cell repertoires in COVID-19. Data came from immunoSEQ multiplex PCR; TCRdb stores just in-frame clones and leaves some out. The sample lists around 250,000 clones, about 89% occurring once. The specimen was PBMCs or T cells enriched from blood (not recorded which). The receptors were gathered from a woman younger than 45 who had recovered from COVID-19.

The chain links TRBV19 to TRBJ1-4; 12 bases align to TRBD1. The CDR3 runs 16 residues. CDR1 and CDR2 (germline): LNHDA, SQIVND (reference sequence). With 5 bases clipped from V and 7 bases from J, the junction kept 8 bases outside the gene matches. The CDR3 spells CASSARGQGAIEKLFF. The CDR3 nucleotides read TGTGCCAGTAGTGCTCGGGGACAGGGGGCGATTGAAAAACTGTTTTTT.

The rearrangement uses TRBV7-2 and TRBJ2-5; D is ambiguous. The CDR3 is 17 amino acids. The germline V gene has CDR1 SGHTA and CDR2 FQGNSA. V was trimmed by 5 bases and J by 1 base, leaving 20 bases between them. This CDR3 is CASSPPPSWAFQETQYF. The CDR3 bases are TGTGCCAGCAGCCCACCCCCCTCTTGGGCCTTCCAAGAGACCCAGTACTTC.

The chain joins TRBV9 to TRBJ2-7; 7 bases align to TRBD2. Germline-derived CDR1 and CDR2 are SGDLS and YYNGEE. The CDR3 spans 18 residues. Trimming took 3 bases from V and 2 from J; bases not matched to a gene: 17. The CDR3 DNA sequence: TGTGCCAGCAGCGAACTGGGACTACCCAAAGATTTCCCCTACGAGCAGTACTTC. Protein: CASSELGLPKDFPYEQYF. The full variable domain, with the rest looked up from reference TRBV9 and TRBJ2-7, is DSGVTQTPKHLITATGQRVTLRCSPRSGDLSVYWYQQSLDQGLQFLIQYYNGEERAKGNILERFSAQQFPDLHSELNLSSLELGDSALYFCASSELGLPKDFPYEQYFGPGTRLTVT.

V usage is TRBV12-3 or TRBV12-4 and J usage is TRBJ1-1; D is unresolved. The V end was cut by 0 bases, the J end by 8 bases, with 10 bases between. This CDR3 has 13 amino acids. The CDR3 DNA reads TGTGCCAGCAGTTTAGCGCAGAATTCGGAAGCTTTCTTT. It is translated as CASSLAQNSEAFF.

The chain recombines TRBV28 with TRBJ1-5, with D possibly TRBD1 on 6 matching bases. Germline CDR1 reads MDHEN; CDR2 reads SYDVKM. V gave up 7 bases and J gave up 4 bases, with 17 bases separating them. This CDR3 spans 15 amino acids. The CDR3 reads CASNFDRLSNQPQHF. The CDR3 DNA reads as TGTGCCAGCAACTTTGACAGGTTATCGAATCAGCCCCAGCATTTT.